This T cell receptor (beta chain) was identified during a study of beta chain features in type 1 diabetes. There are a few counts of this clone. Sequencing targeted expressed TCRB transcripts, as all isolated RNA had been reverse transcribed. This table comes from immunoSEQ multiplex PCR, and its TCRdb copy is limited to in-frame clones, with some not included. The profile shows about 13,000 clones, 40% to 55% of them singletons. Between the trimmed V and J ends, which lost 4 bases and 2 bases, there was a span of 11 bases. Germline V gene sequence: CDR1 MGHRA, CDR2 YSYEKL. The CDR3 sequence is 15 residues long.

The chain uses TRBV4-1 and TRBJ1-4; maybe TRBD1 (5 bases). This receptor was obtained from a man between 18 and 29 years old in good health. The sequencing input was stem cell memory CD4+ T cells from blood. CDR3 sequence reads: CASSLLGGTNEKLFF. The CDR3, as DNA: TGCGCCAGCAGCCTCCTTGGGGGGACTAATGAAAAACTGTTTTTT.